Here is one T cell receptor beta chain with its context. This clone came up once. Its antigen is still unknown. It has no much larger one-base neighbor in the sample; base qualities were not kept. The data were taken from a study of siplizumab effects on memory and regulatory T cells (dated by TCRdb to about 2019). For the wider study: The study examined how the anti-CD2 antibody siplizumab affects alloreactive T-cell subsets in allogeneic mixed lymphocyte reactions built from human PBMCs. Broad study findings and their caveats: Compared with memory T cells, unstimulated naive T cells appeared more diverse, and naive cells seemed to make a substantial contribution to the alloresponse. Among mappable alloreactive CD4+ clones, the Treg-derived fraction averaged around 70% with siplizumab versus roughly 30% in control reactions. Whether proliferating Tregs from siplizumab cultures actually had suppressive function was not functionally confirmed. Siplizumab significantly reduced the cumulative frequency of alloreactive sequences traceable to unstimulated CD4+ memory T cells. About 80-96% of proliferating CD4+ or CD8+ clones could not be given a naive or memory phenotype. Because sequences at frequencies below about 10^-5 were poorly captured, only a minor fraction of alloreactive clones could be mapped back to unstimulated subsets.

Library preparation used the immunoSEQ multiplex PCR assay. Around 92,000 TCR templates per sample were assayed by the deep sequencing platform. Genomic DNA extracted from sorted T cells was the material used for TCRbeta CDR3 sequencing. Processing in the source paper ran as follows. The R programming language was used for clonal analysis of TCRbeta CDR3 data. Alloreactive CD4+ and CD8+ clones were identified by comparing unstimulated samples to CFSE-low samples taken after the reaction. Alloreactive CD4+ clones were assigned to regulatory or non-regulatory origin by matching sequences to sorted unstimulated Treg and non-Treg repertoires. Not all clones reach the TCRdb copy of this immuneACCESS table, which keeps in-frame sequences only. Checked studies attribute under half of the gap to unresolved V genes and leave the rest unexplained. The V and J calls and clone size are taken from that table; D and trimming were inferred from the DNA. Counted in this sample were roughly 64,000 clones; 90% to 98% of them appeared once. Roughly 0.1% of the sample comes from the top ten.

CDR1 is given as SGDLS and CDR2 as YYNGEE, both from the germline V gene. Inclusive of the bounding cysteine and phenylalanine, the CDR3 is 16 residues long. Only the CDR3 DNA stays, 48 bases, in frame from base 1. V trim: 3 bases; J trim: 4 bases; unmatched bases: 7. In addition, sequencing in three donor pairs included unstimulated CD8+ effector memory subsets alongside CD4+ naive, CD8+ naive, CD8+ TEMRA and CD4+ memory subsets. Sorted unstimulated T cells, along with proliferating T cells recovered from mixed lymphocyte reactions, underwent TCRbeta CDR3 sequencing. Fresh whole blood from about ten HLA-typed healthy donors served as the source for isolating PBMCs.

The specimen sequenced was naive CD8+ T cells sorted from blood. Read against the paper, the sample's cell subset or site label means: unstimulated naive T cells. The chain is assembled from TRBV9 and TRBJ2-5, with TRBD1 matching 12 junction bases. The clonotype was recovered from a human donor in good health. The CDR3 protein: CASSAPGQGAGETQYF. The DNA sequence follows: TGTGCCAGCAGCGCCCCGGGACAGGGGGCGGGAGAGACCCAGTACTTC.